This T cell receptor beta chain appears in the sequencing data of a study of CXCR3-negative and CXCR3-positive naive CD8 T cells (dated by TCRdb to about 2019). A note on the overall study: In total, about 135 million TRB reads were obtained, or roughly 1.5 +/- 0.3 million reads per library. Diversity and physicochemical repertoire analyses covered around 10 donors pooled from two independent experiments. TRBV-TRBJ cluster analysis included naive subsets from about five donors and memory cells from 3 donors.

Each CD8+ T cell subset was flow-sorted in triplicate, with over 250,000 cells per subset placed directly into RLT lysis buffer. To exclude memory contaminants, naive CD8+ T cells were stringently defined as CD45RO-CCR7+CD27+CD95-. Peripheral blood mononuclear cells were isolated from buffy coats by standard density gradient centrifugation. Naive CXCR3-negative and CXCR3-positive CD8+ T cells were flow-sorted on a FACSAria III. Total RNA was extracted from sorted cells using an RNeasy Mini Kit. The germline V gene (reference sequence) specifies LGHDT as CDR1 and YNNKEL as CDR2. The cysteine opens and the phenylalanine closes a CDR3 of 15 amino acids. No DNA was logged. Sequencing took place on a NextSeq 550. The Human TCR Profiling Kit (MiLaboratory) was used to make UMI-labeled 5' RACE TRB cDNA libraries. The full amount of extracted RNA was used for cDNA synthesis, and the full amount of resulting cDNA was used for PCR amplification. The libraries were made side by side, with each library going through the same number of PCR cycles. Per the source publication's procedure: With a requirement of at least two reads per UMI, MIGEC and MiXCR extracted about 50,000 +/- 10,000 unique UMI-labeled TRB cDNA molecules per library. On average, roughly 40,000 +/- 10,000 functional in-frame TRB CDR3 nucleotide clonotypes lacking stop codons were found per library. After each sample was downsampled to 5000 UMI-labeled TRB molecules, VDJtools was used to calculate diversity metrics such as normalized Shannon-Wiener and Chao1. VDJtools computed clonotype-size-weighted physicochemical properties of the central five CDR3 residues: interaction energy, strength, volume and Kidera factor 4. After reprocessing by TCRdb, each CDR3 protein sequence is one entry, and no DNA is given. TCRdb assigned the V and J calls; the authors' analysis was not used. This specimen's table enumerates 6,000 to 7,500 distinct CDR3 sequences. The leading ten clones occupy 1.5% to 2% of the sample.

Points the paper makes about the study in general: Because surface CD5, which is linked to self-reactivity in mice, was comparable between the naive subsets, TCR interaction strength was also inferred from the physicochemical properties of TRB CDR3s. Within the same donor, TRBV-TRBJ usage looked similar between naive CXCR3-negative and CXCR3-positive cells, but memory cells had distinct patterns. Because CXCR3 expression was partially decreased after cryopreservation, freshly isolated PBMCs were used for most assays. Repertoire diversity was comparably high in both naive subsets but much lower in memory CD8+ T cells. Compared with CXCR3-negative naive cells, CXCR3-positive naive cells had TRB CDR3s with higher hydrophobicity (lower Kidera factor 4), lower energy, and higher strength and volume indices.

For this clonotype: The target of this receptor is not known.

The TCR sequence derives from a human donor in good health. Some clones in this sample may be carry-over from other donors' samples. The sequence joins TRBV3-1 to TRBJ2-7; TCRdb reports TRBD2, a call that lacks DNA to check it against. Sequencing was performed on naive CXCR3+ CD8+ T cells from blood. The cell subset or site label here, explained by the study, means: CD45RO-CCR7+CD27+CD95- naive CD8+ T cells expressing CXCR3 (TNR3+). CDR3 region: CASGFGTSGIYEQYF.